This T cell receptor beta chain was documented in a study of long-term antiretroviral therapy in people with HIV. No donor had fewer than one pre-ART PBMC sample or fewer than two post-ART PBMC samples. The germline V gene has CDR1 SGHVS and CDR2 FQNEAQ. The CDR3 runs to 16 residues. Trimming removed 0 bases at V and 5 bases at J, with 17 bases between. The assay, immunoSEQ v3.0, was run at survey level. The protocol was immunoSEQ multiplex PCR, while the TCRdb copy is restricted to in-frame clones and leaves out a portion. The sample includes some 20,000 clones, more than 80% of them seen just once. The sample was unsorted PBMCs, taken around 6 years after starting antiretroviral therapy. This sequence joins TRBV7-8 and TRBJ2-7; D is unresolved. The TCR originated in a man aged 30-40 years with HIV. CDR3 DNA sequence: TGTGCCAGCAGCTTAGCAAGGGCCCGGGTCGGCAACGAGCAGTACTTC. Translated, it gives CASSLARARVGNEQYF.